This T cell receptor (beta chain) emerged from a study of coeliac disease. Per germline, CDR1 LNHDA and CDR2 SQIVND (reference sequence). The CDR3 spans 13 residues. V lost 5 bases to trimming and J lost 2 bases, with 9 bases between them. Only in-frame clones appear in the TCRdb table, and some are missing; sequencing was by immunoSEQ multiplex PCR. There are a few thousand clones in the sample; more than 60% occur only once, and 17% lies in the top ten. This clonotype was sampled from a woman in her forties or fifties without celiac disease. Material for sequencing was lymphocytes from the gut lamina propria. The rearrangement links TRBV19 to TRBJ2-5; D ambiguous. The CDR3 protein is CASSVSVQETQYF. DNA of the CDR3: TGTGCCAGTAGTGTGTCGGTACAAGAGACCCAGTACTTC.